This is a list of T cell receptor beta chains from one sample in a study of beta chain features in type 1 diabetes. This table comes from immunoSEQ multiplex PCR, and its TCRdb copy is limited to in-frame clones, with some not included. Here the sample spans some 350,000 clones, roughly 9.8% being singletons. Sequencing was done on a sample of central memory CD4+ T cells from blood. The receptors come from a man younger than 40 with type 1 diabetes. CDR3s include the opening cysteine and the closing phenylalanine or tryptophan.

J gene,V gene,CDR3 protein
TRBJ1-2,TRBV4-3,CASSQEREGNNYGYTF
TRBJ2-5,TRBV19,CASSKTGRGETQYF
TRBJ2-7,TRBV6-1,CASSDHSYEQYF
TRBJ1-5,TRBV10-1,CASSPGGAGQPQHF
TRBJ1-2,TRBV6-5,CAISVQDEGGYTF
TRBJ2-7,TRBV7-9,CASRPRNAKSIYEQYF
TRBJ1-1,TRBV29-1,CSVDRVGVLTEVNTEAFF
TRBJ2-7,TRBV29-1,CSVRQAAYEQYF
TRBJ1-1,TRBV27,CASKDMNTEAFF
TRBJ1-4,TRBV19,CASSMSRFEKLFF
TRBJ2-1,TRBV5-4,CASSPRGGSNEQFF
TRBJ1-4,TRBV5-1,CASSRLQGATNEKLFF
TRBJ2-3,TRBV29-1,CSVEGLATDTQYF
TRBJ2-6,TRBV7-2,CASTLRREVSGANVLTF
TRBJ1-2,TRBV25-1,CASSGTGQYYGYTF
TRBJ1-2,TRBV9,CASSIGVGTTPTSYTF
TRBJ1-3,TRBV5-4,CASSTPQGAGNTIYF
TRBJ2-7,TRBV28,CASNKWTSGSNEQYF
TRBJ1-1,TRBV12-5,CASGGPGHTEAFF
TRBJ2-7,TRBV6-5,CASSYSAQFEQYF
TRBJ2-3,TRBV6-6,CASTPSGTDTQYF
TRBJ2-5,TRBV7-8,CASSLGPKETQYF
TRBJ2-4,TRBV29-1,CSGHRGDIQYF
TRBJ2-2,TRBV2,CATTWGTGELFF
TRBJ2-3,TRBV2,CASSDGRGTDTQYF
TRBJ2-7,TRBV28,CASRRDSNYEQYF
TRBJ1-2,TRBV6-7,CASTAAGTGNYGYTF
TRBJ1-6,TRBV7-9,CASTKGGGSPLHF
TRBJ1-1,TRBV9,CASSVVAGNTEAFF
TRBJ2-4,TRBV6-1,CASSSPGQAAIQYF
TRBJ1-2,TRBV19,CASTLRGGYGYTF
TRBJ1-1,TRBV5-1,CASSFNVAGNTEAFF
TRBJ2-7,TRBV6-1,CASRSSASSYEQYF
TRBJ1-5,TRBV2,CASSVDRGSNQPQHF
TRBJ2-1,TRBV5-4,CASSYTGTRSEQFF
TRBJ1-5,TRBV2,CASSGTDQPQHF
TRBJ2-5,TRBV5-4,CASSLQGGSETQYF
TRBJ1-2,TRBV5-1,CASSLDPTGGYGYTF
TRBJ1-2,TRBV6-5,CASSLQAGRYGYTF
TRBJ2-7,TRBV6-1,CASTDAGQHVEQYF
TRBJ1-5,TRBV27,CASSLMPASDQPQHF
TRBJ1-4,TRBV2,CASRPNEKLFF
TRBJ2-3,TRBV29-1,CSVEVAGTSWDTQYF
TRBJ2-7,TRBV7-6,CASSFQAGVGEQYF
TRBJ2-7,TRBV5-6,CASCSRSQELYEQYF
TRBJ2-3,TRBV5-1,CASRGGQGSTDTQYF
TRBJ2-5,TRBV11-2,CASSLASETQYF
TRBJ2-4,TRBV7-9,CASSPGNIQYF
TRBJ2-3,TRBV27,CAVEGPSTDTQYF
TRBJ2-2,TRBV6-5,CASSYQQNTGELFF
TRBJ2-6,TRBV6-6,CAISESSGANVLTF
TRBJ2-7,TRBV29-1,CSVVLVGTGTAEQYF
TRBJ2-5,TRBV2,CASSENRAGETQYF
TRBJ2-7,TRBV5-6,CASSLWGYPYEQYF
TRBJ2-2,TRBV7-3,CASSLDPINGELFF
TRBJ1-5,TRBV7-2,CASSHRTGGSRTNQPQHF